These T cell receptor beta chains were read from a single sample in a study of T-cell reconstitution after alpha-beta-depleted transplantation in children. TCRdb reprocessed the PCR reads with MiXCR, giving one entry per CDR3 protein. Here the sample spans fewer than 700,000 distinct CDR3 sequences, about an eighth being singletons. The sequences come from PBMCs, mostly from graft donor cells, collected 360 days after TCRalphabeta/CD19-depleted stem cell transplant. Receptors were obtained from a male patient between 5 and 17 years old who had a stem cell transplant for acute myeloid leukemia, so the T cells may come from the graft donor. CDR3s include the opening cysteine and the closing phenylalanine or tryptophan. A D gene is named only where the DNA matches it firmly. Rows give clone size only sometimes, using once, few, many, or a class for an expanded clone.

CDR3aa	CDR3nt	j_gene	v_gene	d_gene	abundance
CASTRFSATNEKLFF	TGTGCCAGCACTCGTTTCTCGGCAACTAATGAAAAACTGTTTTTT	TRBJ1-4	TRBV7-2	-	few
CASSQGRAMNEQFF	TGCGCCAGCAGCCAAGGCAGGGCGATGAATGAGCAGTTCTTC	TRBJ2-1	TRBV4-3	-	-
CASSYGAASGNTIYF	TGTGCCAGCAGTTACGGGGCAGCCTCTGGAAACACCATATATTTT	TRBJ1-3	TRBV6-5	-	few
CASSEHHSYEQYF	TGTGCCAGCAGCGAGCACCACAGCTACGAGCAGTACTTC	TRBJ2-7	TRBV7-9	-	-
CASSLEIAGIQYF	TGTGCCAGCAGCTTAGAAATAGCGGGCATTCAGTACTTC	TRBJ2-4	TRBV7-2	TRBD2	-
CSARDFRIQETQYF	TGCAGTGCTAGAGATTTCCGGATCCAAGAGACCCAGTACTTC	TRBJ2-5	TRBV20-1	-	many
CASSYCREVSYNEQFF	TGTGCCAGCAGTTACTGCCGGGAGGTCTCCTACAATGAGCAGTTCTTC	TRBJ2-1	TRBV6-5	TRBD2	many
CASRGQYF	TGTGCCAGCCGGGGGCAGTATTTT	TRBJ2-3	TRBV11-2	-	-
CASSQDRTGYGGNQPQHF	TGCGCCAGCAGCCAAGATAGGACAGGGTACGGGGGCAATCAGCCCCAGCATTTT	TRBJ1-5	TRBV4-3	TRBD1	few
CSAAGPTGLNEQYF	TGCAGTGCTGCGGGACCTACCGGTTTGAACGAGCAGTACTTC	TRBJ2-7	TRBV20-1	-	-
CASSYVTRSYEQYF	TGTGCCAGCAGTTACGTCACTAGGTCCTACGAGCAGTACTTC	TRBJ2-7	TRBV6-5	-	few
CASSFRKAGSRYEQYF	TGTGCCAGCAGTTTTAGGAAGGCAGGGAGTAGGTACGAGCAGTACTTC	TRBJ2-7	TRBV28	-	-
CASSLPDPLAGSLGGYNEQFF	TGCGCCAGCAGCTTGCCGGACCCACTAGCGGGATCCCTAGGGGGCTACAATGAGCAGTTCTTC	TRBJ2-1	TRBV5-1	TRBD2	-
CASSLGVAGVSQSETQYF	TGTGCCAGCAGCTTGGGAGTGGCGGGAGTGAGCCAATCTGAGACCCAGTACTTC	TRBJ2-5	TRBV11-2	TRBD2	-
CASSVTSGFHYEQYF	TGTGCCAGCAGTGTGACGAGCGGGTTTCACTACGAGCAGTACTTC	TRBJ2-7	TRBV2	-	few
CASSLDGLAGTSYEQYF	TGCGCCAGCAGCTTGGATGGGCTAGCGGGGACCTCCTACGAGCAGTACTTC	TRBJ2-7	TRBV5-1	TRBD2	many
CASSLGTSGASSYEQYF	TGTGCCAGCAGTTTAGGGACTAGCGGGGCTAGCTCCTACGAGCAGTACTTC	TRBJ2-7	TRBV12-3/TRBV12-4	TRBD2	-
CATWDSYNEQFF	TGTGCCACCTGGGACTCCTACAATGAGCAGTTCTTC	TRBJ2-1	TRBV28	-	-
CASSQNSGTGYNEQFF	TGTGCCAGCAGTCAAAATAGCGGAACTGGGTACAATGAGCAGTTCTTC	TRBJ2-1	TRBV27	-	-
CASSRPINYGYTF	TGTGCCAGCAGCAGGCCAATTAACTATGGCTACACCTTC	TRBJ1-2	TRBV7-9	-	once
CSVAGGAETQYF	TGCAGCGTTGCGGGAGGGGCGGAGACCCAGTACTTC	TRBJ2-5	TRBV29-1	TRBD2	-
CASSQVDGRRYEQYF	TGCGCCAGCAGCCAAGTCGACGGGAGGAGGTACGAGCAGTACTTC	TRBJ2-7	TRBV4-3	TRBD2	few
CASSVTNTGELFF	TGTGCCAGCAGTGTGACCAATACCGGGGAGCTGTTTTTT	TRBJ2-2	TRBV25-1	-	-
CASSPGPQKPQHF	TGTGCCAGCAGCCCTGGGCCCCAGAAGCCCCAGCATTTT	TRBJ1-5	TRBV7-3	-	many
CASSQDPLAGARVQFF	TGCGCCAGCAGCCAAGATCCCCTAGCGGGAGCCCGTGTGCAGTTCTTC	TRBJ2-1	TRBV4-3	TRBD2	few
CSAPGGATDTQYF	TGCAGTGCCCCCGGGGGAGCCACAGATACGCAGTATTTT	TRBJ2-3	TRBV20-1	-	-
CASSPTGAMRREQYF	TGTGCCAGCAGCCCTACAGGGGCCATGCGACGGGAGCAGTACTTC	TRBJ2-7	TRBV9	TRBD1	-
CSVLGQGTSGRVYNEQFF	TGCAGCGTCTTGGGACAGGGGACTAGCGGGAGGGTGTACAATGAGCAGTTCTTC	TRBJ2-1	TRBV29-1	TRBD2	few
CSARAGGTILTSNKGELFF	TGCAGTGCTAGAGCGGGGGGGACCATTCTAACATCGAATAAGGGGGAGCTGTTTTTT	TRBJ2-2	TRBV20-1	TRBD2	few
CSARGDSRTHEQYF	TGCAGTGCTAGAGGTGACTCACGCACGCACGAGCAGTACTTC	TRBJ2-7	TRBV20-1	-	many
CASSLEGGAGDTQYF	TGTGCCAGCAGCTTGGAGGGTGGGGCTGGAGATACGCAGTATTTT	TRBJ2-3	TRBV5-5	-	few
CASSFTGFGRSPLHF	TGTGCCAGCAGCTTTACCGGTTTTGGGCGTTCACCCCTCCACTTT	TRBJ1-6	TRBV7-2	-	-
CSASVPVSYEQYF	TGCAGTGCTAGTGTTCCAGTCTCCTACGAGCAGTACTTC	TRBJ2-7	TRBV20-1	-	-
CAAELAGVQNTGELFF	TGTGCCGCCGAACTAGCGGGAGTCCAGAACACCGGGGAGCTGTTTTTT	TRBJ2-2	TRBV6-2/TRBV6-3	TRBD2	few
CACCPYTGSSYNEQFF	TGTGCCTGCTGCCCCTACACAGGGAGTTCCTACAATGAGCAGTTCTTC	TRBJ2-1	TRBV2	-	-
CASSILSGISGTGELFF	TGTGCCAGCAGCATACTAAGCGGGATATCGGGTACCGGGGAGCTGTTTTTT	TRBJ2-2	TRBV9	TRBD2	-
CASRPPTSGGSTDTQYF	TGTGCCAGCAGGCCACCGACTAGCGGGGGGAGCACAGATACGCAGTATTTT	TRBJ2-3	TRBV6-1	TRBD2	-
CASTVVGGGETQYF	TGTGCCAGCACTGTTGTCGGGGGCGGAGAGACCCAGTACTTC	TRBJ2-5	TRBV6-1	-	-
CASRNAGGGYNEQFF	TGTGCCAGCAGGAACGCAGGGGGGGGCTACAATGAGCAGTTCTTC	TRBJ2-1	TRBV28	-	few
CASSLAHGGDRTDTQYF	TGTGCCAGCAGCTTAGCGCACGGAGGGGATCGCACAGATACGCAGTATTTT	TRBJ2-3	TRBV7-8	-	many
CSAPTGTGSSYEQYF	TGCAGTGCCCCGACGGGGACAGGCTCCTCCTACGAGCAGTACTTC	TRBJ2-7	TRBV20-1	TRBD1	-
CASSQPTVSYEQYF	TGTGCCAGCAGCCAGCCCACGGTTTCCTACGAGCAGTACTTC	TRBJ2-7	TRBV5-5	-	-
CASSPPTGQGYRYEQYF	TGTGCCAGCAGTCCCCCTACGGGACAGGGATACAGGTACGAGCAGTACTTC	TRBJ2-7	TRBV27	TRBD1	few
CAISKDRGPSSYEQYF	TGTGCCATCAGTAAGGACAGGGGGCCAAGCTCCTACGAGCAGTACTTC	TRBJ2-7	TRBV10-3	TRBD1	few
CASSWIPHLQVPNTEAFF	TGTGCCAGCAGTTGGATCCCCCACTTACAGGTGCCCAACACTGAAGCTTTCTTT	TRBJ1-1	TRBV6-5	-	many
CASRDPSGTSYNEQFF	TGTGCCAGCAGAGATCCTAGCGGGACCTCCTACAATGAGCAGTTCTTC	TRBJ2-1	TRBV6-1	TRBD2	-
CASSEVLRGETQYF	TGTGCCAGCAGTGAAGTACTTCGAGGAGAGACCCAGTACTTC	TRBJ2-5	TRBV2	-	-
CATTDSYYEQYF	TGTGCCACTACGGACTCGTACTACGAGCAGTACTTC	TRBJ2-7	TRBV6-2/TRBV6-3	-	few
CASSLGLAVMDTQYF	TGTGCCAGCAGTTTAGGACTAGCGGTGATGGATACGCAGTATTTT	TRBJ2-3	TRBV27	TRBD2	many
CASSSRGLVSETQYF	TGTGCCAGCAGCTCGCGAGGACTAGTCTCAGAGACCCAGTACTTC	TRBJ2-5	TRBV7-9	TRBD2	-
CSARVAGANVLTF	TGCAGTGCTCGAGTGGCCGGGGCCAACGTCCTGACTTTC	TRBJ2-6	TRBV20-1	-	many
CASRDGDTQYF	TGTGCCAGCCGCGACGGGGATACGCAGTATTTT	TRBJ2-3	TRBV18	-	few
CAVRKAESSYEQYF	TGTGCCGTCCGAAAAGCGGAAAGCTCCTACGAGCAGTACTTC	TRBJ2-7	TRBV10-3	-	-
CSVSGRTEQFF	TGCAGCGTTAGCGGCCGAACGGAGCAGTTCTTC	TRBJ2-1	TRBV29-1	-	many
CASSPGLDIQYF	TGTGCCAGCAGTCCGGGACTAGACATTCAGTACTTC	TRBJ2-4	TRBV12-3/TRBV12-4	TRBD2	few
CASTPGTGDNEQYF	TGTGCCAGCACGCCCGGGACAGGGGACAACGAGCAGTACTTC	TRBJ2-7	TRBV28	TRBD1	-